These 18 T cell receptor beta chains originate from one sample sequenced in a study of persistence of HIV-infected CD4 T cells (dated by TCRdb to 2019 to 2021). The immunoSEQ hsTCRB assay version 4, run in survey mode, was used to sequence TCRbeta repertoires from genomic DNA. Not all clones reach the TCRdb copy of this immuneACCESS table, which keeps in-frame sequences only. Checked studies attribute under half of the gap to unresolved V genes and leave the rest unexplained. The sample table shows around 40,000 clones, and approximately 88% are seen once. The ten largest clones represent just over 1% of the sample. The treatment or condition label for this specimen denotes: suppressive antiretroviral therapy. As a nonspecific positive control representing the CD4+ T cell repertoire, the cells were stimulated with anti-CD3/anti-CD28 magnetic beads. Sorting of responding CD4+ T cells was based on upregulation of both CD40 ligand and CD69.

No cognate antigen is known for these TCRs. Sample: CD4+ T cells sorted from PBMCs after approximately 20-hour stimulation, taken from a patient who received antiretroviral therapy. Sample cell subset or site, as interpreted from the label and publication: CD40L+CD69+ CD4 T cells responding to anti-CD3/anti-CD28 beads, representing the overall repertoire. These receptors were taken from an adult man with HIV who was CMV-seropositive.

This chain links TRBV12-3 or TRBV12-4 with TRBJ2-3; no reliable D call. The CDR3 loop spans 12 amino acids. Trimming pared 6 bases from V and 5 bases from J, leaving 9 bases between. The CDR3 reads CASSQSEDTQYF. In nucleotides, the CDR3 is TGTGCCAGCAGCCAATCAGAAGATACGCAGTATTTT.

The J gene is TRBJ2-3, the V gene TRBV4-1; 10 bases line up with TRBD2. V shed 2 bases, J shed 2 bases, and the junction held 19 bases outside the gene matches. In germline, CDR1 is MGHRA, CDR2 YSYEKL. CDR3 length: 21 amino acids. CDR3 amino acids: CASSQTILAGMIPETTDTQYF. The CDR3 coding sequence is TGCGCCAGCAGCCAAACGATACTAGCGGGGATGATCCCAGAAACCACAGATACGCAGTATTTT.

The CDR3 bases are TGTGCCAGCAGCTCGACTAGCGGGGGGGCCACCAAAAACATTCAGTACTTC. This encodes CASSSTSGGATKNIQYF. The rearrangement joins TRBV5-6 to TRBJ2-4; TRBD2 aligns across 14 bases. After removal of 3 bases from V and 2 bases from J, the junction contained 4 bases not matched to a gene. Germline V gene lookup returns CDR1 SGHDT and CDR2 YYEEEE. CDR3 size: 17 residues.

The rearrangement uses TRBV15 and TRBJ1-5, with D possibly being TRBD1 (5 bases). Germline assignment: CDR1 LNHNV and CDR2 YYDKDF (reference sequence). The length of the CDR3 is 16 residues. Trimming removed 4 bases from V and 1 base from J, with 14 bases in between. The CDR3 nucleotides read TGTGCCACCAGCAAAGCAGGGAGGGGAAGCAATCAGCCCCAGCATTTT. As protein: CATSKAGRGSNQPQHF.

V usage is TRBV27 and J usage is TRBJ2-2, with D hard to call. Germline V gene sequence: CDR1 MNHEY, CDR2 SMNVEV (reference sequence). Trimming pared 2 bases from V and 5 bases from J, leaving 6 bases between. The CDR3 consists of 13 residues. The CDR3 sequence: CASSLGVTGELFF. For the CDR3, the DNA is TGTGCCAGCAGTTTAGGAGTTACCGGGGAGCTGTTTTTT.

This sequence joins TRBV10-3 and TRBJ2-2; a possible D gene is TRBD2 (6 bases). There are 15 residues in the CDR3. In germline, CDR1 is ENHRY, CDR2 SYGVKD. V lost 6 bases to trimming and J lost 4 bases, with 15 bases between them. The CDR3 coding sequence is TGTGCCATCAGAGGGCGGGATGCGGGCACCGGGGAGCTGTTTTTT. As protein: CAIRGRDAGTGELFF.

V is TRBV4-1 and J is TRBJ2-7, with 8 bases lining up with TRBD2. The V segment lost 9 bases and the J segment 3 bases; nucleotides outside the gene matches: 10. Germline V gene data show CDR1 as MGHRA and CDR2 as YSYEKL. CDR3 length equals 14 residues. The CDR3: CASSLGGGNYEQYF. The CDR3 DNA follows: TGCGCCAGTTCCCTCGGCGGGGGGAACTACGAGCAGTACTTC.

On this clone: Germline is not matched at one junction end, which may reflect a read error. The genes are TRBV2 and TRBJ1-1; D ambiguous. The CDR3 sequence is 13 residues long. Germline V CDR1 and CDR2: SNHLY, FYNNEI. In DNA form, the CDR3 reads TGTGCCAGCAGTAAAGCCTCGACCACTGAAGCTTTCTTT. It specifies CASSKASTTEAFF.

A word on this clone: Other DNA sequences from this sample encode an identical CDR3 as well. The chain recombines TRBV7-2 with TRBJ1-1; possible D gene TRBD1, 6 bases. The length of the CDR3 is 14 residues. Germline CDR1 reads SGHTA; CDR2 reads FQGNSA. The V end was cut by 2 bases, the J end by 1 base, with 8 bases between. The CDR3 DNA reads as TGTGCCAGCAGCTTACTCAGGGGGAACACTGAAGCTTTCTTT. Its translation: CASSLLRGNTEAFF.

This chain links TRBV6-5 with TRBJ1-1; TRBD1 agrees at 8 bases. Germline CDR1 is MNHEY and CDR2 is SVGAGI. The junction had 3 bases not matched to a gene; V was cut back by 8 bases and J by 1 base. The CDR3 covers 13 residues. The CDR3 DNA reads TGTGCCAGCCGGACAGGGTCGAACACTGAAGCTTTCTTT. Protein: CASRTGSNTEAFF.

V gene TRBV19 combines with J gene TRBJ2-3; D may be TRBD2 (5 bases). CDR1 and CDR2 (germline): LNHDA, SQIVND (reference sequence). The V gene lost 6 bases and the J gene lost 0 bases, with 10 bases spanning the gap. The CDR3 is 14 residues long. This chain's CDR3 is CASSPTGSTDTQYF. Here the CDR3 DNA reads TGTGCCAGTAGCCCCACGGGGAGCACAGATACGCAGTATTTT.

The sample holds a few counts of this clone. The V and J genes are TRBV19 and TRBJ1-5; D perhaps matches TRBD1 (6 bases). The CDR3 has 18 amino acids. V lost 5 bases, J lost 0 bases, and 20 bases lay in between. Per germline, CDR1 LNHDA and CDR2 SQIVND (reference sequence). The CDR3 DNA follows: TGTGCCAGTAGTCGAAGGCCGGTGGGGACAAATAGCAATCAGCCCCAGCATTTT. This translates into CASSRRPVGTNSNQPQHF.

This clone was counted between two and nine times. Germline is not matched at one junction end, which may reflect a read error. The chain uses TRBV29-1 and TRBJ1-1; D unclear. The CDR3 loop spans 10 amino acids. Germline CDR1 reads SQVTM; CDR2 reads ANQGSEA. In DNA form, the CDR3 reads TGCAGCGTTCAAGAAGGGAGGGCTTTCTTT. Protein: CSVQEGRAFF.

The chain employs TRBV15 and TRBJ2-1; D gene unclear. This CDR3 region has 14 residues. Germline CDR1 LNHNV, CDR2 YYDKDF (reference sequence). V was clipped by 2 bases and J by 9 bases, with 14 bases between them. In DNA, the CDR3 is TGTGCCACCAGCAGATCGGAAATGGATGGTGAGCAGTTCTTC. This encodes CATSRSEMDGEQFF.

The CDR3: CASSPPIQPKSIVDTGELFF. The CDR3 coding sequence is TGTGCCAGCTCACCGCCTATTCAGCCAAAGAGCATCGTTGACACCGGGGAGCTGTTTTTT. The chain uses TRBV18 and TRBJ2-2; D ambiguous. Germline V lookup: CDR1 KGHSH, CDR2 LQKENI. V was shortened by 3 bases and J by 3 bases, with 26 bases between the two germline ends. The CDR3 covers 20 residues.

The chain employs TRBV7-8 and TRBJ1-1, with a weak D call TRBD1 (6 bases). This CDR3 comprises 14 residues. Per germline, CDR1 SGHVS and CDR2 FQNEAQ. V gave up 0 bases and J gave up 6 bases, with 11 bases separating them. The CDR3 region is CASSLARGTAEAFF. CDR3 nucleotides: TGTGCCAGCAGCTTAGCTAGGGGGACTGCTGAAGCTTTCTTT.

This chain joins TRBV18 and TRBJ2-6; D is unresolved. The ends were cut back, 2 bases at V and 4 bases at J, with 3 bases in the middle. CDR1 KGHSH and CDR2 LQKENI come from the germline V gene. The CDR3 is 13 amino acids. The CDR3 sequence is CASSPSGANVLTF. Written as DNA, the CDR3 is TGTGCCAGCTCACCATCCGGGGCCAACGTCCTGACTTTC.

This clone was detected once. V is TRBV27 and J is TRBJ2-2; a weak D match, TRBD2 (5 bases). The CDR3 totals 14 residues. Trimming took off 6 bases at V and 4 bases at J, with 12 bases between the two ends. Germline V gene lookup returns CDR1 MNHEY and CDR2 SMNVEV (reference sequence). The CDR3 DNA is TGTGCCAGCAGGGTCTTAGCGAGCACCGGGGAGCTGTTTTTT. Translated: CASRVLASTGELFF.